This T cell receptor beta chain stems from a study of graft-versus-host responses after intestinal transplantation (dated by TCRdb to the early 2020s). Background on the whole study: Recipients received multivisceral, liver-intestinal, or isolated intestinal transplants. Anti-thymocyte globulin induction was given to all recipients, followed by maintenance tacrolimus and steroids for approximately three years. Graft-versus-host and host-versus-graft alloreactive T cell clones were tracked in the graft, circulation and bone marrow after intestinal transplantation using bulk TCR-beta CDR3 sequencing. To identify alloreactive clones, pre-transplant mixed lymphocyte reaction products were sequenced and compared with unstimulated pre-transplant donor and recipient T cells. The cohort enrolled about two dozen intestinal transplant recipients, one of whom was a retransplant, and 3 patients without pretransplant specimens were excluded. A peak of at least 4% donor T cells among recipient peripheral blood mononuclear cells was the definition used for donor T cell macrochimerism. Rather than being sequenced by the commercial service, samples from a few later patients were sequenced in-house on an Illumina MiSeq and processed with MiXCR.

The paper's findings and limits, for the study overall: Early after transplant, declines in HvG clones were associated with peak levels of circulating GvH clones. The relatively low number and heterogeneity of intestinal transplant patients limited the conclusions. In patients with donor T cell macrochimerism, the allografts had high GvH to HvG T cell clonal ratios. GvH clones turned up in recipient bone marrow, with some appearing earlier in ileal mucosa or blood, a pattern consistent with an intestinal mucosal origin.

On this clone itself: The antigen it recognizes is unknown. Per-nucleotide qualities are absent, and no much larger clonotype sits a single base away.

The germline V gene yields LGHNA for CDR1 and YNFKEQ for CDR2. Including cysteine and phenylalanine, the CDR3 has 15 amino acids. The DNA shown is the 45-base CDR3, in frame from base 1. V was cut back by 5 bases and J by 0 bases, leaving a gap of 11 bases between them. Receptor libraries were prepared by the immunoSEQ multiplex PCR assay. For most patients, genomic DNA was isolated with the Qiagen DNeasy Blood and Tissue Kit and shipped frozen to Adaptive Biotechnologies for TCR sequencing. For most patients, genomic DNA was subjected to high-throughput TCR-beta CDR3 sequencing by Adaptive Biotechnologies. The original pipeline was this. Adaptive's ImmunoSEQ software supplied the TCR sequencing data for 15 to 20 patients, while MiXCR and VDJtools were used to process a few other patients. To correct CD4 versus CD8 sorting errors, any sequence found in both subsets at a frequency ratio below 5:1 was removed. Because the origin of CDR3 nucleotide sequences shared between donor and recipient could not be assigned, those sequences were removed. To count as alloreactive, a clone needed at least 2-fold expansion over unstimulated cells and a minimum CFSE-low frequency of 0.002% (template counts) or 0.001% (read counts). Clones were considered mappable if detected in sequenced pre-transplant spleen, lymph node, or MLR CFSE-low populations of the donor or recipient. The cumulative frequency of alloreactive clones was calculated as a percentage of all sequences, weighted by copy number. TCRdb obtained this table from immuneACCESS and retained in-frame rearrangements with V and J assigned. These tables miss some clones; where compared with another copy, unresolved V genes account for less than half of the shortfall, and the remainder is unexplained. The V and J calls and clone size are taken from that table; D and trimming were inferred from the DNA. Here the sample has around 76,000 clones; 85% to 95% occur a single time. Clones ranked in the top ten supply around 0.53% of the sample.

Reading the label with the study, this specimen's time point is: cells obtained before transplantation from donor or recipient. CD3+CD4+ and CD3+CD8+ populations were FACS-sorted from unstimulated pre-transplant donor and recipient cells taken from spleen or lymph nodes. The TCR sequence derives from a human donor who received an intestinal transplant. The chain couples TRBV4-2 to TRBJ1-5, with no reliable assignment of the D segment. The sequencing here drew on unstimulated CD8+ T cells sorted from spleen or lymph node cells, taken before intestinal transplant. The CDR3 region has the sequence CASSDQAYSNQPQHF. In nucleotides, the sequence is TGTGCCAGCAGCGACCAGGCTTATAGCAATCAGCCCCAGCATTTT.